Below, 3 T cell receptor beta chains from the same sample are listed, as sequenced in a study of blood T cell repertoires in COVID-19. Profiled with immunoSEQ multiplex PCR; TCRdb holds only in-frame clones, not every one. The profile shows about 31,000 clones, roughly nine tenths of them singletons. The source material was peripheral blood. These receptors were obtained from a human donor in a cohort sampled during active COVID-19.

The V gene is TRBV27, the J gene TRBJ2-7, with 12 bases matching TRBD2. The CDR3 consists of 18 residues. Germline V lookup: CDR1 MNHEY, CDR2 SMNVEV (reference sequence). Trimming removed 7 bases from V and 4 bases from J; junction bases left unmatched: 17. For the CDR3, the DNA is TGTGCCAGCACCCCCTGGGCAGTCCTAGCGGGAGGGCCTTACGAGCAGTACGTC. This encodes CASTPWAVLAGGPYEQYV.

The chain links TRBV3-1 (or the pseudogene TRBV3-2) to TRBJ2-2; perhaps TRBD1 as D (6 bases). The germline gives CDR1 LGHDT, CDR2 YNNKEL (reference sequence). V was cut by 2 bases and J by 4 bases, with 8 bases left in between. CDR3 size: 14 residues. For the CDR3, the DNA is TGTGCCAGCAGCCAAACAGGGAGCACCGGGGAGCTGTTTTTT. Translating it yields CASSQTGSTGELFF.

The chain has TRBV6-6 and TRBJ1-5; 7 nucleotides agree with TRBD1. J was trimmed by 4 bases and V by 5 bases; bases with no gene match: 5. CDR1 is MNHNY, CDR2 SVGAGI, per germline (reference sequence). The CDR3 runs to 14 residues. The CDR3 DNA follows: TGTGCCAGCAGTCCACGGACAGGTAATCAGCCCCAGCATTTT. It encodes CASSPRTGNQPQHF.